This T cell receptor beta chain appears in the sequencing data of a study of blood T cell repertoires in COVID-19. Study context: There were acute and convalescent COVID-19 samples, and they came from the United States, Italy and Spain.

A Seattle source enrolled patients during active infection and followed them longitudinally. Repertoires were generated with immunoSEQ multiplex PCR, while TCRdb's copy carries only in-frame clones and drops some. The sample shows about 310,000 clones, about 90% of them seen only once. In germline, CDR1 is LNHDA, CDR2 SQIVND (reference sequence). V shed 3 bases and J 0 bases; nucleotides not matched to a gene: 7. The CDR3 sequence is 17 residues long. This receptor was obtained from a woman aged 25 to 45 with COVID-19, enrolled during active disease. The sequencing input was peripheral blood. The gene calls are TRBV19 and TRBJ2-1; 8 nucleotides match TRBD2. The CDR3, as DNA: TGTGCCAGTAGTATTGGTAGCGGGATCAGCTCCTACAATGAGCAGTTCTTC. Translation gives CASSIGSGISSYNEQFF.